Each of the 21 T cell receptor beta chains below was sequenced from the same sample in a study of blood T cells in healthy people across ages. Using a J-beta primer mix together with a sample-barcoded 5' primer, a second PCR was run for about 6 to 12 cycles. TCRdb re-called the 5' RACE reads with MiXCR, one entry per CDR3 protein. The sample consists of roughly 640,000 distinct CDR3 sequences, about 30% of them appearing once. The sample consisted of blood. These receptors originate from a woman of 80 years or more in good health.

This clonotype turned up a few times. V is TRBV6-1 and J is TRBJ2-7; 13 nucleotides match TRBD2. This CDR3 has 18 residues. Germline V gene lookup returns CDR1 MNHNS and CDR2 SASEGT. J was trimmed by 9 bases and V by 6 bases; bases with no gene match: 20. CDR3 in DNA: TGTGCCAGCAGGGCTAGAGGGACTAGCGGGAACCAAGTCGGCCGGCAGTACTTC. Its protein is CASRARGTSGNQVGRQYF.

The sample holds many counts of this clonotype. The rearrangement joins TRBV29-1 to TRBJ2-3, with 8 nucleotides matching TRBD1. This CDR3 contains 15 residues. The germline V gene has CDR1 SQVTM and CDR2 ANQGSEA. J gave up 0 bases and V 7 bases, and 9 bases lay outside the gene matches. For the CDR3, the DNA is TGCAGCGCTGACAGGGGCTTCCAAAGCACAGATACGCAGTATTTT. It yields the protein CSADRGFQSTDTQYF.

This clonotype was counted many times. This sequence joins TRBV7-9 and TRBJ1-4; D remains ambiguous. Trimming shortened V by 4 bases and J by 0 bases, and 12 bases separated the two germline ends. CDR1 is SEHNR and CDR2 is FQNEAQ in the germline V gene (reference sequence). The CDR3 has 16 amino acids. CDR3 nucleotides: TGTGCCAGCAGCTCCCCCGACCGGTCAACTAATGAAAAACTGTTTTTT. Translation gives CASSSPDRSTNEKLFF.

This clonotype was recorded at least ten times. This sequence joins TRBV18 and TRBJ1-4; D is uncertain. Germline V CDR1 and CDR2: KGHSH, LQKENI. This CDR3 comprises 15 residues. The germline V and J ends were trimmed by 2 bases and 4 bases, with 11 bases remaining between them. DNA for the CDR3: TGTGCCAGCTCACCAACTCGGAGGGTTAATGAAAAACTGTTTTTT. Translation gives CASSPTRRVNEKLFF.

This clonotype was recorded a few times. A much larger clonotype is one base distant, so this may be a read error. The V gene is TRBV29-1, the J gene TRBJ2-1; D unresolved. The end of the DNA fits TRBJ2-7 better, so the J call may be wrong. Germline assignment: CDR1 SQVTM and CDR2 ANQGSEA. The CDR3 is 15 amino acids. In nucleotides, the CDR3 is TGCAGCGTTGGGTCGATTTTAAGCTCCTACAATGAGCAGTACTTC. Its translation is CSVGSILSSYNEQYF.

This clonotype was recorded at least ten times. The chain joins TRBV28 to TRBJ2-1; 8 bases align to TRBD2. V shed 5 bases and J 2 bases; nucleotides not matched to a gene: 5. CDR1 and CDR2 (germline): MDHEN, SYDVKM. The CDR3 has 15 amino acids. Here the CDR3 DNA reads TGTGCCAGCAGTATGGGGCGGGGGGCCTACAATGAGCAGTTCTTC. It is translated as CASSMGRGAYNEQFF.

This clonotype was picked up many times. This chain links TRBV7-2 with TRBJ2-3; 7 positions match TRBD1. The germline V gene has CDR1 SGHTA and CDR2 FQGNSA. Germline trimming cut 5 bases from V and 3 bases from J; bases unmatched to any gene: 8. This CDR3 contains 15 residues. CDR3 residues: CASSQLQGLTDTQYF. The DNA for the CDR3 is TGTGCCAGCAGCCAATTACAGGGGTTAACAGATACGCAGTATTTT.

The chain uses TRBV2 and TRBJ2-7; TRBD2 is a possible D gene (5 bases). The end of the DNA is better explained by TRBJ2-5, so the J call may be wrong. The CDR3 contains 13 residues. Germline loops: CDR1 SNHLY, CDR2 FYNNEI. The CDR3 region is CASSDSAGGTQYF. The CDR3 DNA sequence: TGTGCCAGCAGTGACTCAGCCGGAGGGACCCAGTACTTC.

This clonotype was seen many times. J is TRBJ1-6 and V is TRBV30, with 7 bases identical to TRBD1. The CDR3 spans 16 residues. CDR1 GTSNPN and CDR2 SVGIG come from the germline V gene (reference sequence). V shed 2 bases, J shed 0 bases, and the junction held 4 bases outside the gene matches. CDR3 sequence reads: CAWSRDSLSYNSPLHF. The CDR3 DNA sequence: TGTGCCTGGAGTCGGGACAGCCTCTCCTATAATTCACCCCTCCACTTT.

This sequence joins TRBV20-1 and TRBJ2-3, with TRBD2 identical over 8 bases. The CDR3 has 17 amino acids. Germline V gene data show CDR1 as DFQATT and CDR2 as SNEGSKA (reference sequence). The V gene end was trimmed by 3 bases and the J gene end by 6 bases; junction bases not matched to a gene: 17. Here the CDR3 DNA reads TGCAGTGCTAGGCCGGTGGGGACTAGAGAGTCCAGGGATACGCAGTATTTT. The encoded protein is CSARPVGTRESRDTQYF.

This clonotype was detected a few times. A much larger clone lies a single base off, so this may be a read error. The rearrangement uses TRBV20-1 and TRBJ2-1, with no clear D. The V end was cut by 0 bases, the J end by 13 bases, with 16 bases between. This CDR3 has 13 residues. Germline V gene lookup returns CDR1 DFQATT and CDR2 SNEGSKA (reference sequence). The CDR3 reads CSARDVLQETQFF. The CDR3 DNA follows: TGCAGTGCTAGAGACGTTCTACAAGAGACCCAGTTCTTC.

About this clonotype: A much larger clone differs from this one at a single base, so this may be a read error. The CDR3 ends on some other residue instead of the conserved phenylalanine or tryptophan, so this is likely a read error. The V call is TRBV7-9, the J call TRBJ2-3, with unresolved D. The CDR3 contains 15 residues. V gave up 2 bases and J gave up 0 bases, with 9 bases separating them. CDR1 is SEHNR and CDR2 is FQNEAQ in the germline V gene (reference sequence). The DNA of the CDR3 is TGTGCCAGCAGCTTACGATCCCGAAGCACAGATACGCAGTATTTG. It codes for CASSLRSRSTDTQYL.

The rearrangement joins TRBV30 to TRBJ2-5; D is ambiguous. Germline-derived CDR1 and CDR2 are GTSNPN and SVGIG (reference sequence). The V and J ends lost 3 bases and 5 bases respectively, with 7 bases between them. This CDR3 region has 11 residues. DNA for the CDR3: TGTGCCTGGAGGGAATTGGAGACCCAGTACTTC. Its translation is CAWRELETQYF.

Worth noting for this clonotype: Germline and junction disagree at one end, which may indicate a read error. The rearrangement links TRBV6-2 or TRBV6-3 to TRBJ1-6; possibly TRBD1 for D (5 bases). Germline V gene lookup returns CDR1 MNHEY and CDR2 SVGEGT. The CDR3 totals 12 residues. The CDR3 reads CASGDGGSPRHF. CDR3 in DNA: TGTGCCAGCGGGGACGGTGGTTCACCCCGCCACTTT.

This clonotype has ten or more counts. The rearrangement uses TRBV12-3 or TRBV12-4 and TRBJ2-1, with 10 bases fitting TRBD2. With 6 bases clipped from V and 9 bases from J, the junction kept 8 bases outside the gene matches. This CDR3 is 14 amino acids long. The DNA of the CDR3 is TGTGCCAGCAGGTCGAGCGGGGGGGTCAGTGAGCAGTTCTTC. The encoded protein is CASRSSGGVSEQFF.

CDR3 protein: CASSIQRGAYYEQYF. In nucleotides, the CDR3 is TGTGCCAGCAGCATCCAGCGGGGGGCTTATTACGAGCAGTACTTC. The chain recombines TRBV7-2 with TRBJ2-7, with 9 bases identical to TRBD2. The trim removed 5 bases at V and 4 bases at J, leaving 9 bases unmatched. Germline V lookup: CDR1 SGHTA, CDR2 FQGNSA. CDR3 length: 15 residues.

This clonotype was detected ten times or more. This rearrangement joins TRBV30 to TRBJ1-5; D uncertain. The germline V gene has CDR1 GTSNPN and CDR2 SVGIG (reference sequence). V was clipped by 0 bases and J by 5 bases, with 8 bases between them. The CDR3 contains 13 residues. CDR3 sequence: CAWSVGRDQPQHF. The DNA for the CDR3 is TGTGCCTGGAGTGTAGGAAGGGATCAGCCCCAGCATTTT.

This chain joins TRBV4-3 and TRBJ2-1; tentative D call: TRBD2 (6 bases). Germline V gives CDR1 LGHNA, CDR2 YSLEER. This CDR3 has 14 amino acids. V was shortened by 0 bases and J by 7 bases, with 10 bases between the two germline ends. The CDR3 coding sequence is TGCGCCAGCAGCCAAGATACTAGCAGGAATGAGCAGTTCTTC. As protein: CASSQDTSRNEQFF.

This clonotype has more than one count but fewer than ten. This clone may be a read error of a much larger clone one base away. J is TRBJ2-3 and V is TRBV12-3 or TRBV12-4, with TRBD1 matching over 10 bases. CDR3 length: 14 residues. This CDR3 reads CASRVRQGADTEYF. In DNA, the CDR3 is TGTGCCAGCAGGGTGAGACAGGGGGCAGATACGGAGTATTTT.

V usage is TRBV6-5 and J usage is TRBJ2-5; TRBD2 matches 11 bases. Per the germline V gene, CDR1 is MNHEY and CDR2 is SVGAGI. J was trimmed by 3 bases and V by 2 bases; bases with no gene match: 2. CDR3 size: 15 residues. The CDR3 reads CASSYQTSGKETQYF. For the CDR3, the DNA is TGTGCCAGCAGTTACCAGACTAGCGGGAAAGAGACCCAGTACTTC.

The genes are TRBV9 and TRBJ1-2; weak D call: TRBD1 (6 bases). The CDR3 spans 14 residues. Per germline, CDR1 SGDLS and CDR2 YYNGEE. Trimming took off 5 bases at V and 2 bases at J, with 13 bases between the two ends. Written as DNA, the CDR3 is TGTGCCAGCAGAGAACTTGACAGGAACTATGGCTACACCTTC. This gives the protein CASRELDRNYGYTF.